These T cell receptor beta chains were read from a single sample in a study of identifying expanded T cells in peripheral blood. Clones were sequenced by immunoSEQ multiplex PCR, and TCRdb holds only the in-frame ones, with some missing. The table records about 52,000 clones, roughly 82% of them present only once. Input material: blood. The receptors originated from a person between 18 and 75 years old in good health. Both conserved end residues are part of each CDR3. Size tells how often a clone was seen (once, few, many) or the class of an expanded clone, and some rows leave it out.

abundance	v_gene	len	j_gene	CDR3aa
.	TRBV6-6	16	TRBJ1-6	CASSPLPAGYNSPLHF
.	TRBV5-1	17	TRBJ2-3	CASSLVASGDRTDTQYF
.	TRBV18	15	TRBJ2-2	CASSQRGTNTGELFF
.	TRBV7-2	15	TRBJ2-7	CASSRSSGVSYEQYF
.	TRBV5-5	14	TRBJ2-7	CASSLATGGYEQYF
once	TRBV30	18	TRBJ1-3	CAWSGDRERFSSGNTIYF
.	TRBV10-1	16	TRBJ2-1	CASSPVAGPSYNEQFF
.	TRBV28	12	TRBJ1-4	CASSTTPEKLFF
once	TRBV5-1	16	TRBJ2-2	CASSFRTGTNTGELFF
.	TRBV7-6	16	TRBJ2-7	CASSSLTSGSSYEQYF
once	TRBV27	15	TRBJ2-7	CASSPGQSASYEQYF
.	TRBV5-5	14	TRBJ1-4	CASSPGGFNEKLFF
.	TRBV29-1	13	TRBJ2-3	CSGTVPGVSTQYF
.	TRBV7-2	14	TRBJ1-1	CASSWGRSNTEAFF
once	TRBV11-2	15	TRBJ2-7	CASSDGTSGPYEQYF
.	TRBV6-1	12	TRBJ1-5	CASRGGMKPQHF
.	TRBV7-8	16	TRBJ2-5	CASNDYGGVNQETQYF
.	TRBV5-6	15	TRBJ1-5	CASSSGILGNQPQHF
.	TRBV7-2	17	TRBJ2-2	CASSLGALAANTGELFF
.	TRBV7-2	16	TRBJ1-2	CASSLSDLLGRSGYTF
.	TRBV27	18	TRBJ2-5	CARGQSTSGRASIETQYF
.	TRBV4-3	15	TRBJ2-3	CASSQVKLAGSTQYF
.	TRBV9	15	TRBJ2-3	CASSVAGGYPDTQYF
once	TRBV19	15	TRBJ2-5	CASSTFGGRSETQYF
.	TRBV4-1	16	TRBJ1-2	CASSRKSPDDIVGYTF
.	TRBV15	13	TRBJ2-7	CATSRVSSSEQYF
.	TRBV7-2	14	TRBJ2-1	CASSFIAGANEQFF
.	TRBV27	13	TRBJ1-3	CASPRRSGNTIYF
.	TRBV7-7	13	TRBJ2-1	CASSLDRESEQFF
.	TRBV2	16	TRBJ2-3	CASTRRVIGNRDTQYF
.	TRBV5-4	15	TRBJ1-3	CASSLPTGAGNTIYF
few	TRBV29-1	14	TRBJ2-2	CSVHGGPNTGELFF
.	TRBV2	16	TRBJ2-5	CASSEGSLAGGETQYF
few	TRBV11-3	15	TRBJ1-1	CASSPSDRRVTEAFF
few	TRBV19	13	TRBJ1-4	CASNKQGAGKLFF
.	TRBV29-1	14	TRBJ2-5	CSAVLEKDQETQYF
.	TRBV5-1	12	TRBJ2-3	CASSLDRGTQYF
.	TRBV7-2	16	TRBJ1-3	CASSLASDSFGNTIYF
.	TRBV29-1	14	TRBJ2-2	CSVRMGGRTGELFF
.	TRBV11-1	14	TRBJ1-1	CASSLELMNTEAFF
.	TRBV10-3	12	TRBJ1-1	CAISEGTSEAFF
.	TRBV10-3	15	TRBJ2-7	CAISEPSSPNYEQYF
.	TRBV5-6	15	TRBJ2-5	CASSGADRAQETQYF
.	TRBV6-5	15	TRBJ1-6	CASRQITGGNSPLHF
few	TRBV19	15	TRBJ1-5	CASTKRESENQPQHF
once	TRBV30	11	TRBJ2-7	CAWGFTYEQYF
.	TRBV5-8	16	TRBJ2-3	CASSLAGTTATDTQYF
.	TRBV6-1	14	TRBJ1-1	CASTPKRTNTEAFF
.	TRBV6-1	11	TRBJ1-1	CALTGEGKAFF
.	TRBV5-4	14	TRBJ1-1	CASSPGTGNTEAFF
.	TRBV30	15	TRBJ1-5	CAWSLMGGSNQPQHF
once	TRBV2	15	TRBJ1-6	CASSRGGQANSPLHF
.	TRBV9	16	TRBJ2-1	CASSVRSGSSYNEQFF
.	TRBV5-1	15	TRBJ1-3	CASSLDGAAGNTIYF
.	TRBV19	15	TRBJ2-1	CASSYSGGFRNEQFF
.	TRBV19	13	TRBJ1-1	CASSSQVATEAFF
.	TRBV2	15	TRBJ2-3	CASRRQGAVTDTQYF
.	TRBV5-5	11	TRBJ1-2	CASSLGYGYTF
.	TRBV30	16	TRBJ2-1	CAWSGLGGGFNNEQFF
.	TRBV5-4	13	TRBJ1-2	CASSTGGSYGYTF